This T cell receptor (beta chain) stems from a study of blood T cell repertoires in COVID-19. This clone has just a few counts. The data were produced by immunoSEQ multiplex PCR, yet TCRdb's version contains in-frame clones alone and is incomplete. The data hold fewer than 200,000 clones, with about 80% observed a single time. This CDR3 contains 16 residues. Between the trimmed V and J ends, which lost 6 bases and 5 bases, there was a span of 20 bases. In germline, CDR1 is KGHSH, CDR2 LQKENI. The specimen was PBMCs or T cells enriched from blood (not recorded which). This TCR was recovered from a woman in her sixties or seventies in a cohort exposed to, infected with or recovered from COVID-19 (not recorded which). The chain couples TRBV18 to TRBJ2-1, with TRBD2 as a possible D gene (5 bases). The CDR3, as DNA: TGTGCCAGCTCGAAATACGGGGTCGGTATGAACAATGAGCAGTTCTTC. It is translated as CASSKYGVGMNNEQFF. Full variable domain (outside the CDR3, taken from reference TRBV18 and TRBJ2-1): NAGVMQNPRHLVRRRGQEARLRCSPMKGHSHVYWYRQLPEEGLKFMVYLQKENIIDESGMPKERFSAEFPKEGPSILRIQQVVRGDSAAYFCASSKYGVGMNNEQFFGPGTRLTVL.